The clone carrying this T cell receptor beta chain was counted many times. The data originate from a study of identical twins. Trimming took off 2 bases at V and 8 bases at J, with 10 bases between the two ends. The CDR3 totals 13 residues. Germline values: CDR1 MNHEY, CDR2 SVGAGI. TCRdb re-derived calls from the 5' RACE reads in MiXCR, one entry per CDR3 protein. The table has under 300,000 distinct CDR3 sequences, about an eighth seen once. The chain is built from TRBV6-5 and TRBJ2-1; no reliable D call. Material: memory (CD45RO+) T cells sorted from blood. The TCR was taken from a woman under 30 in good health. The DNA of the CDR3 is TGTGCCAGCAGTTACAAACTTACCCATGAGCAGTTCTTC. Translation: CASSYKLTHEQFF.